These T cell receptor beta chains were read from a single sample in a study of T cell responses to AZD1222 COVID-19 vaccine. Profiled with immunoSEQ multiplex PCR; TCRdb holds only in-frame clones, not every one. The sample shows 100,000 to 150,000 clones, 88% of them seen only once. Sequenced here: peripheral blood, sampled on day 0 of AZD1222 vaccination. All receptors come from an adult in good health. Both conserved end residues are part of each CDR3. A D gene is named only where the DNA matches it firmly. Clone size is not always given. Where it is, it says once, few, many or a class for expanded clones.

TGTGCCAGCAAGAGGTCCCGCTCTGGAAACACCATATATTTT,CASKRSRSGNTIYF,.,.,TRBJ1-3,TRBV6-5
TGTGCCAGTAGAGAGACTAGCGCAAATTCAGGGGCCAACGTCCTGACTTTC,CASRETSANSGANVLTF,.,TRBD2,TRBJ2-6,TRBV19
TGTGCCAGTAGTCTACAGATTAATGAAAAACTGTTTTTT,CASSLQINEKLFF,.,.,TRBJ1-4,TRBV19
TGTGCTAGTGGTTTGGAACAGGGTATCACTGAAGCTTTCTTT,CASGLEQGITEAFF,.,.,TRBJ1-1,TRBV12-5
TGTGCCAGCAGCTTAGAACAGGGTTTCGGTTCACCCCTCCACTTT,CASSLEQGFGSPLHF,.,.,TRBJ1-6,TRBV6-5
TGTGCCAGCAGCTTAGGAAGGGTTGGTGGGGCCAACGTCCTGACTTTC,CASSLGRVGGANVLTF,.,.,TRBJ2-6,TRBV11-2
TGTGCCAGCAGTTCCCTTGGTGGTGAAGCTTTCTTT,CASSSLGGEAFF,.,.,TRBJ1-1,TRBV27
TGTGCCAGCAGTTACGGGGACAGGGGTCCAGAGACCCAGTACTTC,CASSYGDRGPETQYF,once,TRBD1,TRBJ2-5,TRBV6-5
TGTGCCAGCAGCTTTTCGGTACAGGGATCCTATGGCTACACCTTC,CASSFSVQGSYGYTF,.,.,TRBJ1-2,TRBV7-2
TGTGCCAGCAGTGAGTCAGGGTCCGGCACCTATAATTCACCCCTCCACTTT,CASSESGSGTYNSPLHF,.,.,TRBJ1-6,TRBV2
TGTGCCAGCAGCCCCGGCGGAGGGAAGGAGCAGTACTTC,CASSPGGGKEQYF,.,.,TRBJ2-7,TRBV7-6
TGTGCCAGCAGCTCCCCGAACAGGGGTCCCAATCAGCCCCAGCATTTT,CASSSPNRGPNQPQHF,.,TRBD1,TRBJ1-5,TRBV7-2
TGTGCCAGCACCATGGACAGTCCACCCAAGAACACTGAAGCTTTCTTT,CASTMDSPPKNTEAFF,.,.,TRBJ1-1,TRBV6-6
TGTGCCAGTAGTCCCTCGGGACATATAAACACTGAAGCTTTCTTT,CASSPSGHINTEAFF,.,.,TRBJ1-1,TRBV19
TGTGCCACCAGCAGAGATGGTGCAGGGGGCTTGTCAGATACGCAGTATTTT,CATSRDGAGGLSDTQYF,.,TRBD1,TRBJ2-3,TRBV15
TGTGCCAGCAGCCTTGGACTAGCGGGTAGATGGCAAGAGACCCAGTACTTC,CASSLGLAGRWQETQYF,.,TRBD2,TRBJ2-5,TRBV5-4
TGTGCCAGCAGTGATGGACTAGCGGGAGTCCCGGGCGAGCAGTACTTC,CASSDGLAGVPGEQYF,.,TRBD2,TRBJ2-7,TRBV2
TGCGCCAGCTCCCAGCATTCCTACGAGCAGTACTTC,CASSQHSYEQYF,.,.,TRBJ2-7,TRBV10-1
TGTGCCAGCAGTTACTGGAGAGCGCGCAATCAGCCCCAGCATTTT,CASSYWRARNQPQHF,few,.,TRBJ1-5,TRBV6-2/TRBV6-3
TGCGCCAGCATGTTATCACAGGGCCAGCCCCAGCATTTT,CASMLSQGQPQHF,.,.,TRBJ1-5,TRBV10-2
TGTGCCAGCAGCCACGTGCAGGGGGCATACGAGCAGTACTTC,CASSHVQGAYEQYF,.,TRBD1,TRBJ2-7,TRBV5-4
TGTGCCAGTAGTACCCGAGGGGACCCGAACACTGAAGCTTTCTTT,CASSTRGDPNTEAFF,.,.,TRBJ1-1,TRBV19
TGTGCCGTCGAGGACCCTAATTCACCCCTCCACTTT,CAVEDPNSPLHF,.,.,TRBJ1-6,TRBV10-3
TGTGCCAGCAGTTGGGGCAGGGAAGCCGGGGAGCTGTTTTTT,CASSWGREAGELFF,.,.,TRBJ2-2,TRBV6-5
TGTGCCAGCAGCCAAGAGCTCTCTTTGGGGGCCCACACAGATACGCAGTATTTT,CASSQELSLGAHTDTQYF,.,.,TRBJ2-3,TRBV3-1/TRBV3-2
TGCAGTGCTAGTTATCCGGGACGGAATGAAAAACTGTTTTTT,CSASYPGRNEKLFF,.,.,TRBJ1-4,TRBV20-1
TGTGCCAGCAGTTCAGGACAGGGTATACGGAACACCATATATTTT,CASSSGQGIRNTIYF,few,TRBD1,TRBJ1-3,TRBV6-6
TGTGCCAGCAGAACCTCCTCGGCCAACGTCCTGACTTTC,CASRTSSANVLTF,.,.,TRBJ2-6,TRBV6-6
TGTGCCAGCAGGAGGACAGGGGGTCAACCCTACGAGCAGTACTTC,CASRRTGGQPYEQYF,.,TRBD1,TRBJ2-7,TRBV2
TGCGCCAGCAGCCTTGGGGGGACAGTTGGTCCTAGGGAAAAACTGTTTTTT,CASSLGGTVGPREKLFF,.,TRBD1,TRBJ1-4,TRBV5-1
TGTGCCAGCAGTCTTAGGGGCGGGGGGAACTACAATGAGCAGTTCTTC,CASSLRGGGNYNEQFF,.,TRBD2,TRBJ2-1,TRBV28
TGTGCCAGCAGCTTGTTACAGCCTAATGAAAAACTGTTTTTT,CASSLLQPNEKLFF,.,.,TRBJ1-4,TRBV5-6
TGTGCCAGCAGCTTCACGAGGGACAGCTACAATGAGCAGTTCTTC,CASSFTRDSYNEQFF,once,TRBD1,TRBJ2-1,TRBV7-9
TGTGCCAGCAGGGGGACAGGGGGCGTCTTTCAGCCCCAGCATTTT,CASRGTGGVFQPQHF,.,TRBD1,TRBJ1-5,TRBV6-5
TGTGCCTGGAGTGTGAACAGCAACTATAATTCACCCCTCCACTTT,CAWSVNSNYNSPLHF,.,.,TRBJ1-6,TRBV30
TGTGCCAGCAGTTTAATTTTAGGGGGAGGCTCCTACAATGAGCAGTTCTTC,CASSLILGGGSYNEQFF,.,.,TRBJ2-1,TRBV27
TGTGCCAGCATCAGACCCACGCTCTACGAGCAGTACTTC,CASIRPTLYEQYF,few,.,TRBJ2-7,TRBV27
TGTGCCAGCAGCGATAATTCACCCCTCCACTTT,CASSDNSPLHF,.,.,TRBJ1-6,TRBV6-5
TGTGCCAGCAGCGCACTACAGGGGTTTACGGATGAGCAGTTCTTC,CASSALQGFTDEQFF,.,TRBD1,TRBJ2-1,TRBV7-9
TGTGCCAGCAGCCCAGACGCCCCGTGGAGGGCTGGCTACACCTTC,CASSPDAPWRAGYTF,.,.,TRBJ1-2,TRBV7-9
TGCGCCAGCAGTGAGAACAGGGGAGGGACCTACAATGAGCAGTTCTTC,CASSENRGGTYNEQFF,.,.,TRBJ2-1,TRBV10-1
TGCGCCAGCAGCTTGGGGGGACAGACTAATGAAAAACTGTTTTTT,CASSLGGQTNEKLFF,few,TRBD1,TRBJ1-4,TRBV5-1
TGTGCCAGCAGCTTAATGGGCCGGGACACTGAAGCTTTCTTT,CASSLMGRDTEAFF,.,.,TRBJ1-1,TRBV7-9
TGTGCCAGCAGCTTAACAGGGAAAACTAATGAAAAACTGTTTTTT,CASSLTGKTNEKLFF,.,.,TRBJ1-4,TRBV11-2
TGCAGTGCTAGTCGGCAGGGCGGGGGCTACACCTTC,CSASRQGGGYTF,.,.,TRBJ1-2,TRBV20-1
TGTGCCAGCACTCGCGGCGGATTCGGCGAGCAGTACTTC,CASTRGGFGEQYF,.,.,TRBJ2-7,TRBV12-3/TRBV12-4
TGTGCCAGCAGCTTCCCTCCTAGGGGCACCGGGGAGCTGTTTTTT,CASSFPPRGTGELFF,.,.,TRBJ2-2,TRBV7-6
TGTGCCAGCAGCTCAGGGCCCCAAGAGACCCAGTACTTC,CASSSGPQETQYF,.,.,TRBJ2-5,TRBV6-5
TGTGCCAGCAGCCTATGGGACAGGGGCTTCAACTCCTACGAGCAGTACTTC,CASSLWDRGFNSYEQYF,.,TRBD1,TRBJ2-7,TRBV7-9
TGTGCCAGCAGTTCCGGGGACACTGAAGCTTTCTTT,CASSSGDTEAFF,.,.,TRBJ1-1,TRBV12-3/TRBV12-4
TGTGCCAGCAGTTACGGTGGGGAGGGCCGCGAGCAGTACTTC,CASSYGGEGREQYF,.,TRBD2,TRBJ2-7,TRBV6-5
TGTGCCAGTAGGGGGGGACAGTATCAGTCTGGGGCCAACGTCCTGACTTTC,CASRGGQYQSGANVLTF,.,.,TRBJ2-6,TRBV19
TGTGCCAGCAGCTTATCGCCAGCGAACGGTGAAAAACTGTTTTTT,CASSLSPANGEKLFF,few,.,TRBJ1-4,TRBV7-3
TGTGCCAGCAGCTTATATCAGGGATCCACAGATACGCAGTATTTT,CASSLYQGSTDTQYF,.,.,TRBJ2-3,TRBV5-5
TGTGCCAGCACTCAAGGGCGGGTTGTGGGCACTGAAGCTTTCTTT,CASTQGRVVGTEAFF,once,.,TRBJ1-1,TRBV2
TGTGCCAGTAGGGCGGGATGGGAAGGCACTGAAGCTTTCTTT,CASRAGWEGTEAFF,.,.,TRBJ1-1,TRBV19
TGTGCCAGCAGTTTGGGGGGACAGCAAGAGACCCAGTACTTC,CASSLGGQQETQYF,once,.,TRBJ2-5,TRBV28
TGTGCCAGCAGGGGTCCCGCGGTCACCATATATTTT,CASRGPAVTIYF,.,.,TRBJ1-3,TRBV2
TGTGCCAGCAGTTCAGAACAGGTTACCGACTACACCTTC,CASSSEQVTDYTF,.,.,TRBJ1-2,TRBV27
TGTGCCAGCCGCAAAGGGGGGCCTGAAGCTTTCTTT,CASRKGGPEAFF,few,.,TRBJ1-1,TRBV25-1